The 29 T cell receptor beta chains presented below share a single source sample, sequenced in a study of long-term antiretroviral therapy in people with HIV. The assay, immunoSEQ v3.0, was run at survey level. TCRdb's table, derived via immunoSEQ multiplex PCR, lists solely in-frame clones and lacks some. The table lists over 25,000 clones, over 75% of them singletons, with 9.3% in the top ten. Material: unsorted PBMCs, obtained 1.5 years before starting antiretroviral therapy. These receptors came from a man between 18 and 29 years old with HIV.

The chain is built from TRBV4-1 and TRBJ2-3, with D perhaps matching TRBD1 (5 bases). Germline V CDR1 and CDR2: MGHRA, YSYEKL. The CDR3 is 14 amino acids. Trimming left V 6 bases short and J 0 bases short, with 10 bases between. The DNA for the CDR3 is TGCGCCAGCAGTCGGACACAGAGCACAGATACGCAGTATTTT. Its translation: CASSRTQSTDTQYF.

This chain uses TRBV4-3 with TRBJ2-3; D ambiguous. There are 15 residues in the CDR3. The germline V gene has CDR1 LGHNA and CDR2 YSLEER. Trimming removed 0 bases from V and 4 bases from J, with 11 bases in between. The CDR3 sequence: CASSQDRTPADTQYF. DNA of the CDR3: TGCGCCAGCAGCCAAGATCGGACCCCGGCAGATACGCAGTATTTT.

This chain links TRBV6-1 with TRBJ2-2; D ambiguous. Germline V gene lookup returns CDR1 MNHNS and CDR2 SASEGT. Trimming cost V 2 bases and J 3 bases, with 7 bases left between them. This CDR3 contains 14 residues. The CDR3 nucleotides read TGTGCCAGCAGTGAACAATCCCACACCGGGGAGCTGTTTTTT. It yields the protein CASSEQSHTGELFF.

The V and J genes are TRBV13 and TRBJ2-5, with TRBD1 matching over 10 bases. Per the germline V gene, CDR1 is PRHDT and CDR2 is FYEKMQ (reference sequence). With V trimmed by 5 bases and J by 5 bases, 8 bases remained unmatched. The CDR3 has 15 residues. The chain's CDR3 is CASSPGTGAFETQYF. The DNA of the CDR3 is TGTGCCAGCAGCCCCGGGACAGGGGCGTTCGAGACCCAGTACTTC.

The gene calls are TRBV7-8 and TRBJ2-2, with D unclear. The CDR3 is made up of 13 amino acids. Trimming took 2 bases from V and 6 from J, leaving 7 bases between them. From germline, CDR1 is SGHVS and CDR2 FQNEAQ. In nucleotides, the CDR3 is TGTGCCAGCAGCTTACCCCTCGCCGGGGAGCTGTTTTTT. Its protein is CASSLPLAGELFF.

This clone was seen just once. The chain employs TRBV6-1 and TRBJ1-2, with D maybe TRBD1 (5 bases). Germline V CDR1 and CDR2: MNHNS, SASEGT. V was trimmed by 7 bases and J by 5 bases, leaving 17 bases between them. There are 14 residues in the CDR3. The DNA for the CDR3 is TGTGCCAGCAAAGCGCGGGGGGGGAATTATGGCTACACCTTC. It translates to CASKARGGNYGYTF.

The chain links TRBV6-1 to TRBJ1-5; TRBD1 is a possible D gene (5 bases). Germline V CDR1 and CDR2: MNHNS, SASEGT. V was pared by 3 bases and J by 6 bases, with 15 bases between. CDR3 length: 15 amino acids. The CDR3 here is CASSDMAGRTQPQHF. CDR3 sequence (DNA): TGTGCCAGCAGTGATATGGCAGGGAGGACTCAGCCCCAGCATTTT.

The chain uses TRBV7-9 and TRBJ2-5; tentatively, D is TRBD2 (6 bases). This CDR3 contains 15 residues. V shed 3 bases and J shed 2 bases, with 13 bases lying between them. Looked up from germline, CDR1 is SEHNR and CDR2 is FQNEAQ (reference sequence). CDR3 DNA: TGTGCCAGCAGCTTTATCACCGGGGGTCAAGAGACCCAGTACTTC. As protein: CASSFITGGQETQYF.

V is TRBV5-3 and J is TRBJ2-5; unclear D gene. TRBV5-3 is labeled an ORF, and its function is uncertain. CDR3 size: 15 residues. Deletions cut 3 bases from V and 2 bases from J, with 14 bases between. The CDR3 nucleotides are TGTGCCAGAAGCTCTTCTACTACGGAACAAGAGACCCAGTACTTC. Its translation: CARSSSTTEQETQYF.

The V and J genes are TRBV6-6 and TRBJ2-7, with D perhaps matching TRBD1 (5 bases). CDR1 MNHNY and CDR2 SVGAGI come from the germline V gene (reference sequence). The CDR3 loop spans 15 amino acids. Trimming removed 2 bases from V and 3 bases from J, with 14 bases in between. CDR3 amino acids: CASSYGAIHYYEQYF. The CDR3 DNA reads TGTGCCAGCAGTTACGGGGCCATTCACTACTACGAGCAGTACTTC.

The V and J genes are TRBV4-1 and TRBJ1-1; D is unresolved. The CDR3 has 16 residues. Trimming pared 0 bases from V and 0 bases from J, leaving 11 bases between. Germline V gene sequence: CDR1 MGHRA, CDR2 YSYEKL. CDR3 in amino acids: CASSQDGTDMNTEAFF. CDR3 DNA sequence: TGCGCCAGCAGCCAAGATGGAACAGACATGAACACTGAAGCTTTCTTT.

This chain uses TRBV28 with TRBJ1-5; the D gene is possibly TRBD1 (6 bases). V lost 5 bases, J lost 6 bases, and 14 bases lay in between. CDR3 length equals 14 residues. Looked up from germline, CDR1 is MDHEN and CDR2 is SYDVKM. The CDR3 protein is CASSRGRGGQPQHF. The CDR3 coding sequence is TGTGCCAGCAGTCGGGGCAGGGGTGGTCAGCCCCAGCATTTT.

V gene TRBV7-8 combines with J gene TRBJ1-3; 8 positions agree with TRBD1. V lost 7 bases and J lost 0; bases outside the gene matches: 20. Germline CDR1 and CDR2: SGHVS and FQNEAQ. The CDR3 consists of 20 residues. The CDR3 reads CASTQLPPARDRSSGNTIYF. In nucleotides, the CDR3 is TGTGCCAGCACCCAATTACCCCCCGCCCGGGACAGGAGCTCTGGAAACACCATATATTTT.

The J gene is TRBJ2-1, the V gene TRBV12-5; D is ambiguous. CDR1 is LGHNT and CDR2 is FRNRAP in the germline V gene. With 2 bases removed from V and 2 bases from J, the gap between germline ends came to 7 bases. CDR3 length: 14 amino acids. In nucleotides, the CDR3 is TGTGCTAGTGGTTTGTGGTTGCCCTACAATGAGCAGTTCTTC. Protein sequence: CASGLWLPYNEQFF.

This chain joins TRBV6-5 and TRBJ1-6; 8 bases map to TRBD1. Germline CDR1 reads MNHEY; CDR2 reads SVGAGI. There are 15 residues in the CDR3. Losses at the gene ends were 6 bases for V and 3 bases for J; bases not matched to a gene: 4. The CDR3: CASRDRAVYNSPLHF. The CDR3 DNA reads as TGTGCCAGCAGGGACAGGGCCGTCTATAATTCACCCCTCCACTTT.

The chain carries TRBV7-3 and TRBJ2-3; possibly TRBD1 or TRBD2 for D (5 bases each). V dropped 5 bases and J dropped 2 bases, with 14 bases sitting between them. Germline assignment: CDR1 SGHTA and CDR2 FQGTGA. The CDR3 covers 15 residues. The CDR3 DNA sequence: TGTGCCAGCAGCCCGGGATCAGGGAACACAGATACGCAGTATTTT. As protein: CASSPGSGNTDTQYF.

The chain is built from TRBV7-6 and TRBJ2-1, with 7 positions matching TRBD1. With V trimmed by 2 bases and J by 10 bases, 8 bases remained unmatched. The CDR3 loop spans 14 amino acids. The V gene's germline CDR1 is SGHVS and CDR2 FNYEAQ. The CDR3 sequence is CASSLSKGAREQFF. The CDR3 bases are TGTGCCAGCAGCTTAAGTAAGGGGGCGCGGGAGCAGTTCTTC.

CDR3: CASSRSAVGANVLTF. CDR3 nucleotide sequence: TGCGCCAGCAGCCGCTCCGCTGTAGGGGCCAACGTCCTGACTTTC. V gene TRBV4-3 combines with J gene TRBJ2-6; D uncertain. This CDR3 spans 15 amino acids. Between the trimmed V and J ends, which lost 4 bases and 4 bases, there was a span of 11 bases. The germline CDR1 and CDR2 sequences are LGHNA and YSLEER.

This rearrangement joins TRBV13 to TRBJ2-3; 8 nucleotides agree with TRBD2. The CDR3 has 16 residues. Germline V gene lookup returns CDR1 PRHDT and CDR2 FYEKMQ (reference sequence). V shed 4 bases, J shed 0 bases, and the junction held 6 bases outside the gene matches. In DNA, the CDR3 is TGTGCCAGCAGCTCGTTAGCGGGGACCAGCACAGATACGCAGTATTTT. It is translated as CASSSLAGTSTDTQYF.

The chain joins TRBV1 to TRBJ2-3. TRBV1 is assigned pseudogene status. The CDR3 consists of 9 residues. The chain's CDR3 is CTSKDTQYF. CDR3 DNA: TGCACCAGCAAAGATACGCAGTATTTT.

This clone was observed once. This rearrangement joins TRBV30 to TRBJ2-5, with 10 bases matching TRBD2. The J call is doubtful: the DNA matches TRBJ2-7 better. This CDR3 is built from 16 residues. The germline V gene encodes CDR1 GTSNPN and CDR2 SVGIG (reference sequence). DNA for the CDR3: TGTGCCTGGAGTGTACTGGAGCGGGAGGGGTCCTACGAGCAGTACTTC. Its protein product is CAWSVLEREGSYEQYF.

The chain couples TRBV6-4 to TRBJ2-2; TRBD2 aligns across 15 bases. CDR3 length equals 17 residues. Germline V lookup: CDR1 MRHNA, CDR2 SNTAGT. After removal of 3 bases from V and 7 bases from J, the junction contained 6 bases not matched to a gene. CDR3 loop: CASSEGLAGGPVGELFF. In DNA form, the CDR3 reads TGTGCCAGCAGTGAAGGACTAGCGGGAGGGCCGGTCGGGGAGCTGTTTTTT.

The chain recombines TRBV10-3 with TRBJ1-2, with D unresolved. The CDR3 consists of 12 residues. Germline CDR1 and CDR2: ENHRY and SYGVKD. V lost 7 bases and J lost 2, with 8 bases in between. The CDR3 coding sequence is TGTGCCATCACACCGGACAACTATGGCTACACCTTC. Translation gives CAITPDNYGYTF.

The chain couples TRBV29-1 to TRBJ1-1; possible D gene TRBD1, 6 bases. Germline lookup yields CDR1 SQVTM and CDR2 ANQGSEA. This CDR3 contains 13 residues. Trimming took off 5 bases at V and 5 bases at J, with 15 bases between the two ends. The DNA for the CDR3 is TGCAGCGTTCTTCAGGGGTGGGGGACTGAAGCTTTCTTT. It codes for CSVLQGWGTEAFF.

This clone is a singleton in its sample. The chain combines TRBV5-1 with TRBJ1-3, with D tentatively TRBD1 (5 bases). The CDR3 consists of 16 residues. The germline V gene encodes CDR1 SGHRS and CDR2 YFSETQ. V gave up 0 bases and J gave up 2 bases, with 12 bases separating them. The CDR3 region has the DNA TGCGCCAGCAGCTTGGCCGGGGGTAATGCTGGAAACACCATATATTTT. Residues: CASSLAGGNAGNTIYF.

The J gene is TRBJ2-1, the V gene TRBV5-5, with D perhaps being TRBD1 or TRBD2 (5 bases each). V lost 4 bases and J lost 7, with 12 bases in between. The V gene's germline CDR1 is SGHKS and CDR2 YYEKEE (reference sequence). The CDR3 is made up of 13 amino acids. As DNA, the CDR3 is TGTGCCAGCAGCACCCGGGACCAAAATGAGCAGTTCTTC. Protein sequence: CASSTRDQNEQFF.

The chain has TRBV28 and TRBJ1-4; 9 bases agree with TRBD1. Germline values: CDR1 MDHEN, CDR2 SYDVKM. V lost 6 bases to trimming and J lost 8 bases; unmatched junction nucleotides: 7. The CDR3 spans 14 residues. The CDR3 bases are TGTGCCAGCAGACCCGGGACAGGGTGGGAAAAACTGTTTTTT. Protein: CASRPGTGWEKLFF.

J is TRBJ2-7 and V is TRBV27; tentative D call: TRBD1 (5 bases). The CDR3 is 14 amino acids. Trimming took 2 bases from V and 3 from J, leaving 11 bases between them. Germline assignment: CDR1 MNHEY and CDR2 SMNVEV (reference sequence). The CDR3 loop is CASSLKGMHYEQYF. The CDR3 coding sequence is TGTGCCAGCAGTTTAAAGGGGATGCACTACGAGCAGTACTTC.

V is TRBV29-1 and J is TRBJ2-2; D is uncertain. CDR1 and CDR2 from the germline V gene are SQVTM and ANQGSEA. There are 14 residues in the CDR3. The V end lost 6 bases, the J end lost 6 bases, and 17 bases lay between the germline ends. The CDR3 is CSVDTASASGELFF. CDR3 DNA: TGCAGCGTAGATACTGCGTCCGCCTCCGGGGAGCTGTTTTTT.